Following are 30 T cell receptor beta chains from one sample sequenced in a study of T cell changes during pregnancy in multiple sclerosis. Generated by immunoSEQ multiplex PCR, the TCRdb table keeps only in-frame clones and is missing some. The table lists 40,000 to 50,000 clones, approximately 94% of them singletons. This specimen consisted of CD8+ T cells from peripheral blood mononuclear cells, obtained in the first trimester of pregnancy. The source of these receptors is a female donor with multiple sclerosis, enrolled in a pregnancy study.

The CDR3 sequence: CASSSTDNYGYTF. DNA of the CDR3: TGTGCCAGCAGTTCGACAGATAACTATGGCTACACCTTC. The chain employs TRBV6-6 and TRBJ1-2; possible D gene TRBD1, 5 bases. The CDR3 loop spans 13 amino acids. The V gene's germline CDR1 is MNHNY and CDR2 SVGAGI (reference sequence). Trimming took 4 bases from V and 1 from J, leaving 7 bases between them.

The chain is built from TRBV7-3 and TRBJ2-3; a weak D match, TRBD2 (5 bases). Trimming removed 5 bases from V and 0 bases from J, with 12 bases in between. Germline CDR1 is SGHTA and CDR2 is FQGTGA. The CDR3 contains 15 residues. The CDR3 loop is CASSPDPGSTDTQYF. The CDR3 DNA is TGTGCCAGCAGCCCCGACCCGGGGAGCACAGATACGCAGTATTTT.

V and J are TRBV7-6 and TRBJ2-1; D not certain. Trimming shortened V by 3 bases and J by 4 bases, and 7 bases separated the two germline ends. CDR1 SGHVS and CDR2 FNYEAQ come from the germline V gene. CDR3 length equals 13 residues. CDR3: CASSFSDYNEQFF. The CDR3 nucleotides are TGTGCCAGCAGCTTCAGTGATTACAATGAGCAGTTCTTC.

The V and J genes are TRBV7-8 and TRBJ1-2; TRBD1 aligns across 10 bases. Germline V gives CDR1 SGHVS, CDR2 FQNEAQ. This CDR3 contains 16 residues. Trimming at V came to 5 bases and at J to 6 bases, leaving 12 bases not matched to a gene. The CDR3, as DNA: TGTGCCAGCAGCCCTCCCGACAGGGGGCTGGGCCATGGCTACACCTTC. Translated, it gives CASSPPDRGLGHGYTF.

The rearrangement links TRBV27 to TRBJ1-6; 7 bases align to TRBD1. V shed 5 bases and J 9 bases; nucleotides not matched to a gene: 4. This CDR3 contains 13 residues. Looked up from germline, CDR1 is MNHEY and CDR2 is SMNVEV (reference sequence). Here the CDR3 DNA reads TGTGCCAGCAGTCCCCAGGGGGTTTCACCCCTCCACTTT. Its translation: CASSPQGVSPLHF.

The chain uses TRBV6-5 and TRBJ1-1, with 11 positions matching TRBD1. This CDR3 has 14 amino acids. With V trimmed by 5 bases and J by 8 bases, 7 bases remained unmatched. Germline CDR1 reads MNHEY; CDR2 reads SVGAGI. CDR3 nucleotides: TGTGCCAGCAGTCCAGGACAGGGGGCGCGGGAAGCTTTCTTT. Protein product: CASSPGQGAREAFF.

This chain connects TRBV6-1 to TRBJ1-6; 10 bases match TRBD1. CDR1 MNHNS and CDR2 SASEGT come from the germline V gene. This CDR3 is 16 amino acids long. V lost 1 base and J lost 10; bases outside the gene matches: 7. The DNA of the CDR3 is TGTGCCAGCAGTGAAGGGGCCGGGACAGGGGCCTCACCCCTCCACTTT. It codes for CASSEGAGTGASPLHF.

The rearrangement uses TRBV7-8 and TRBJ2-7; the match to TRBD2 covers 13 bases. V gave up 5 bases and J gave up 3 bases; unmatched junction bases: 4. CDR1 and CDR2 from the germline V gene are SGHVS and FQNEAQ. This CDR3 has 15 amino acids. In DNA form, the CDR3 reads TGTGCCAGCAGCCCTAGGACTAGCGGGGGCTACGAGCAGTACTTC. Residues: CASSPRTSGGYEQYF.

The V call is TRBV6-5, the J call TRBJ1-5, with D possibly TRBD1 on 5 matching bases. The ends were cut back, 6 bases at V and 7 bases at J, with 16 bases in the middle. CDR1 is MNHEY, CDR2 SVGAGI, per germline. The CDR3 consists of 14 residues. The CDR3 sequence is CASSPHGGGQPQHF. The CDR3 nucleotides are TGTGCCAGCAGCCCACACGGGGGGGGACAGCCCCAGCATTTT.

J is TRBJ1-2 and V is TRBV7-9; 7 bases match TRBD1. The V gene's germline CDR1 is SEHNR and CDR2 FQNEAQ (reference sequence). With V trimmed by 5 bases and J by 3 bases, 9 bases remained unmatched. This CDR3 has 15 amino acids. CDR3 amino acids: CASSTGTVEDYGYTF. The DNA for the CDR3 is TGTGCCAGCAGCACCGGGACAGTCGAGGACTATGGCTACACCTTC.

The chain recombines TRBV27 with TRBJ1-1; D might be TRBD1 (5 bases). The length of the CDR3 is 16 residues. Trimming stripped 5 bases from V and 4 bases from J, with 20 bases between. Germline CDR1 is MNHEY and CDR2 is SMNVEV (reference sequence). CDR3 DNA sequence: TGTGCCAGCAGTCGCTCAGTCCCCCCAAGGGGCACTGAAGCTTTCTTT. Encoded protein: CASSRSVPPRGTEAFF.

The chain uses TRBV11-2 and TRBJ2-3; possible D gene TRBD1, 6 bases. The germline V gene has CDR1 SGHAT and CDR2 FQNNGV. This CDR3 has 15 residues. Trimming took off 1 base at V and 0 bases at J, with 8 bases between the two ends. The CDR3 sequence: CASSLVGGSTDTQYF. DNA of the CDR3: TGTGCCAGCAGCTTAGTAGGGGGAAGCACAGATACGCAGTATTTT.

V is TRBV13 and J is TRBJ1-3, with 9 positions matching TRBD1. CDR3 length: 16 residues. Looked up from germline, CDR1 is PRHDT and CDR2 is FYEKMQ (reference sequence). Trimming took 4 bases from V and 0 from J; bases not matched to a gene: 4. The CDR3 protein is CASSSGQGGSGNTIYF. Here the CDR3 DNA reads TGTGCCAGCAGCTCGGGACAGGGAGGCTCTGGAAACACCATATATTTT.

The chain uses TRBV9 and TRBJ2-3; 8 bases are shared with TRBD1. Germline V lookup: CDR1 SGDLS, CDR2 YYNGEE. The CDR3 contains 17 residues. Losses at the gene ends were 4 bases for V and 2 bases for J; bases not matched to a gene: 12. Written as DNA, the CDR3 is TGTGCCAGCAGCTTTCGGACAGGGCGGGATTTCACAGATACGCAGTATTTT. This translates into CASSFRTGRDFTDTQYF.

J is TRBJ2-7 and V is TRBV7-9; D ambiguous. Germline V gene data show CDR1 as SEHNR and CDR2 as FQNEAQ (reference sequence). CDR3 size: 14 residues. The germline V and J ends were trimmed by 7 bases and 0 bases, with 13 bases remaining between them. CDR3 sequence (DNA): TGTGCCAGCAACACCGGGTATAGCTCCTACGAGCAGTACTTC. The encoded protein is CASNTGYSSYEQYF.

This clone was detected a few times. This sequence joins TRBV4-1 and TRBJ1-1; D may be TRBD1 (5 bases). Germline assignment: CDR1 MGHRA and CDR2 YSYEKL. The CDR3 has 15 amino acids. The V end was cut by 0 bases, the J end by 3 bases, with 11 bases between. The CDR3: CASSQDRAGHTEAFF. CDR3 DNA sequence: TGCGCCAGCAGCCAAGATAGGGCAGGGCACACTGAAGCTTTCTTT.

This rearrangement joins TRBV2 to TRBJ1-5, with 7 bases identical to TRBD1. The CDR3 extends over 14 amino acids. The junction had 1 base not matched to a gene; V was cut back by 1 base and J by 4 bases. Per the germline V gene, CDR1 is SNHLY and CDR2 is FYNNEI. The chain's CDR3 is CASSEGQGNQPQHF. DNA for the CDR3: TGTGCCAGCAGTGAAGGACAGGGAAATCAGCCCCAGCATTTT.

V and J are TRBV2 and TRBJ1-5; D is unclear. The CDR3 is 14 residues long. Germline CDR1 is SNHLY and CDR2 is FYNNEI. Trimming cost V 7 bases and J 2 bases, with 12 bases left between them. The CDR3 loop reads CASTRAAGNQPQHF. The CDR3 coding sequence is TGTGCCAGCACGAGGGCGGCCGGCAATCAGCCCCAGCATTTT.

The V call is TRBV19, the J call TRBJ2-3, with TRBD2 identical over 8 bases. The CDR3 consists of 15 residues. Per the germline V gene, CDR1 is LNHDA and CDR2 is SQIVND (reference sequence). With 7 bases clipped from V and 0 bases from J, the junction kept 6 bases outside the gene matches. This CDR3 reads CASKAGVSSTDTQYF. The CDR3 region has the DNA TGTGCCAGTAAAGCGGGGGTTAGTAGCACAGATACGCAGTATTTT.

There are a few counts of this clone. The chain is built from TRBV4-3 and TRBJ2-7, with a weak D call TRBD1 (6 bases). In germline, CDR1 is LGHNA, CDR2 YSLEER. Trimming removed 0 bases at V and 2 bases at J, with 11 bases between. CDR3 size: 15 residues. The CDR3 reads CASSQDKDRTYEQYF. The CDR3 region has the DNA TGCGCCAGCAGCCAAGATAAGGACAGAACCTACGAGCAGTACTTC.

V gene TRBV4-1 combines with J gene TRBJ2-7; TRBD1 might be the D (6 bases). V was shortened by 0 bases and J by 4 bases, with 13 bases between the two germline ends. The CDR3 has 15 amino acids. Germline V gene lookup returns CDR1 MGHRA and CDR2 YSYEKL. The CDR3 loop is CASSQDLYRVYEQYF. CDR3 nucleotide sequence: TGCGCCAGCAGCCAAGATCTGTACAGGGTATACGAGCAGTACTTC.

This chain uses TRBV7-6 with TRBJ2-1; 8 positions match TRBD2. V shed 1 base and J 2 bases; nucleotides not matched to a gene: 4. Germline values: CDR1 SGHVS, CDR2 FNYEAQ. The CDR3 sequence is 16 residues long. The chain's CDR3 is CASSLDPGGPYNEQFF. DNA for the CDR3: TGTGCCAGCAGCTTAGACCCGGGGGGGCCCTACAATGAGCAGTTCTTC.

The rearrangement joins TRBV28 to TRBJ2-2, with TRBD1 identical over 7 bases. The V gene end was trimmed by 2 bases and the J gene end by 3 bases; junction bases not matched to a gene: 3. CDR1 and CDR2 from the germline V gene are MDHEN and SYDVKM. CDR3 size: 15 residues. CDR3 sequence (DNA): TGTGCCAGCAGTTTAGAGGGGGCTTACACCGGGGAGCTGTTTTTT. Its translation is CASSLEGAYTGELFF.

The chain is built from TRBV4-2 and TRBJ1-1, with 7 bases matching TRBD1. CDR1 and CDR2 (germline): LGHNA, YNFKEQ. J lost 1 base, V lost 0 bases, and 8 bases had no gene match. This CDR3 has 17 residues. CDR3 DNA sequence: TGTGCCAGCAGCCAAGATATAACAGGGGCTCGGAACACTGAAGCTTTCTTT. Translated, it gives CASSQDITGARNTEAFF.

The chain has TRBV4-2 and TRBJ2-1; 7 bases map to TRBD2. The CDR3 is made up of 12 amino acids. Germline V gene lookup returns CDR1 LGHNA and CDR2 YNFKEQ. Trimming at V came to 5 bases and at J to 6 bases, leaving 1 base not matched to a gene. CDR3 nucleotides: TGTGCCAGCAGCACGGGGGGCAATGAGCAGTTCTTC. It yields the protein CASSTGGNEQFF.

The chain joins TRBV28 to TRBJ1-5; the D gene is possibly TRBD1 (6 bases). This CDR3 is built from 16 residues. V was clipped by 10 bases and J by 0 bases, with 19 bases between them. The germline V gene has CDR1 MDHEN and CDR2 SYDVKM. The CDR3 protein is CAIEETGRGSNQPQHF. In DNA form, the CDR3 reads TGTGCCATCGAAGAAACAGGGAGGGGTAGCAATCAGCCCCAGCATTTT.

The chain couples TRBV4-3 to TRBJ1-2, with 7 positions matching TRBD1. Germline V gives CDR1 LGHNA, CDR2 YSLEER. Trimming took 0 bases from V and 1 from J; bases not matched to a gene: 11. The CDR3 consists of 18 residues. This CDR3 reads CASSQDQGGTAINYGYTF. Here the CDR3 DNA reads TGCGCCAGCAGCCAAGATCAAGGGGGGACAGCGATTAACTATGGCTACACCTTC.

CDR3 region: CASRGSSNYGYTF. The CDR3 DNA reads as TGTGCCAGCAGGGGCTCTTCTAACTATGGCTACACCTTC. This chain connects TRBV27 to TRBJ1-2; no reliable D call. There are 13 residues in the CDR3. CDR1 and CDR2 from the germline V gene are MNHEY and SMNVEV (reference sequence). V lost 6 bases to trimming and J lost 0 bases, with 8 bases between them.

In its sample, this clone was seen once. The chain uses TRBV7-6 and TRBJ2-3; maybe TRBD1 (6 bases). V was shortened by 5 bases and J by 6 bases, with 21 bases between the two germline ends. Germline V CDR1 and CDR2: SGHVS, FNYEAQ. The CDR3 loop spans 16 amino acids. CDR3 protein: CASSPRVGTGWDTQYF. CDR3 in DNA: TGTGCCAGCAGCCCTAGGGTCGGAACAGGGTGGGATACGCAGTATTTT.

The rearrangement uses TRBV6-1 and TRBJ2-7, with TRBD2 matching over 7 bases. Trimming took 6 bases from V and 4 from J; bases not matched to a gene: 3. The germline V gene has CDR1 MNHNS and CDR2 SASEGT. The CDR3 has 12 amino acids. CDR3 residues: CASRGGIYEQYF. For the CDR3, the DNA is TGTGCCAGCAGGGGGGGGATATACGAGCAGTACTTC.